Listed below are T cell receptor beta chains from one sample, sequenced in a study of T-cell memory formation after mild COVID-19. A single record per CDR3 protein comes from TCRdb applying MiXCR to the 5' RACE reads. Here the sample spans some 57,000 distinct CDR3 sequences, 12% being singletons. Sequenced input: PBMCs or a T cell subset sorted from them (not recorded which). These receptor sequences come from a man younger than 35 who had mild COVID-19 (a few samples of this study predate the infection). Cell type and time point are not known. Each CDR3 is given with its conserved first and last residue. Fields, in order: V gene, J gene, CDR3 protein.

>TRBV7-2|TRBJ2-7
CASSRTVSYEQYF
>TRBV3-1|TRBJ1-1
CASSRTGGVQNTEAFF
>TRBV7-2|TRBJ2-1
CASSLAWGVYNEQFF
>TRBV5-5|TRBJ1-1
CASSLQTANTEAFF
>TRBV20-1|TRBJ1-5
CSARRADREGNQPQHF
>TRBV6-2/TRBV6-3|TRBJ2-3
CASSYVGGSTDTQYF
>TRBV7-9|TRBJ2-3
CASSYSTRLAGGFGSLDTQYF
>TRBV11-2|TRBJ2-1
CASSGGVTNEQFF
>TRBV5-1|TRBJ2-3
CASSTGRGTDTQYF
>TRBV3-1|TRBJ1-1
CASSQLLGGPEAFF
>TRBV27|TRBJ1-2
CASSLLGQGDGYTF
>TRBV5-6|TRBJ2-5
CASSLGRGYETQYF
>TRBV7-2|TRBJ1-6
CASSPMGRYSPLHF
>TRBV18|TRBJ2-3
CASSPDSRTDTQYF
>TRBV12-3/TRBV12-4|TRBJ1-2
CASSWDRDDGYTF
>TRBV7-2|TRBJ1-1
CASSLELTAFF
>TRBV20-1|TRBJ2-4
CSARDPTKNIQYF
>TRBV12-3/TRBV12-4|TRBJ1-1
CASTPRGRGEAFF
>TRBV11-2|TRBJ2-3
CASAGGSTDTQYF
>TRBV4-3|TRBJ1-2
CASSQDPGDHYGYTF
>TRBV12-3/TRBV12-4|TRBJ1-4
CASRSPRGHGEKLFF
>TRBV20-1|TRBJ1-2
CSARDSAQGNYGYTF
>TRBV7-3|TRBJ2-2
CASSLTSTRELFF
>TRBV11-2|TRBJ2-3
CASRPTRGYLTDTQYF
>TRBV7-2|TRBJ1-2
CASSLFESGPTYTF
>TRBV27|TRBJ1-1
CASTIDRLNTEAFF
>TRBV6-2/TRBV6-3|TRBJ2-7
CASSEPGSSYEQYF
>TRBV6-5|TRBJ2-7
CASRSSGSYEQYF
>TRBV20-1|TRBJ1-6
CSARDSLLDSPLHF
>TRBV20-1|TRBJ1-1
CSARQGGSVNTEAFF
>TRBV9|TRBJ2-2
CASSPRGPNTGELFF
>TRBV6-5|TRBJ2-3
CASRQTRGVADTQYF
>TRBV10-3|TRBJ1-5
CAISEPGADNQPQHF
>TRBV18|TRBJ2-7
CASSPPSVGVAYEQYF
>TRBV9|TRBJ2-2
CASSSPFGELKLFF
>TRBV7-8|TRBJ2-3
CASSLEGTTTDTQYF
>TRBV15|TRBJ2-7
CATRDLRSSYEQYF
>TRBV7-9|TRBJ2-3
CASSNSYSTDTQYF
>TRBV5-1|TRBJ2-5
CASSLSPQGMGETQYF
>TRBV6-2/TRBV6-3|TRBJ1-5
CASSYDANRVQPQHF
>TRBV20-1|TRBJ1-1
CSATQGAETEAFF
>TRBV6-2/TRBV6-3|TRBJ2-3
CASSYRAGGSTDTQYF
>TRBV5-1|TRBJ2-3
CASSSTSGGTDTQYF
>TRBV20-1|TRBJ2-1
CSAMSGGASYEQFF
>TRBV27|TRBJ2-1
CASSLTPALSRREDEQFF
>TRBV27|TRBJ2-3
CATRGGARFRDTQYF
>TRBV5-1|TRBJ2-2
CASSPNTGDTGELFF
>TRBV3-1|TRBJ1-5
CASSHLSEQPQHF